There are a few counts of the clone carrying this T cell receptor (beta chain). What it binds is unknown. Treatment noted: approximately nine-day PBMC culture with coronavirus spike peptide pools or control peptides (ViraFEST assay). Pre-COVID-19 pandemic sampling (2011-2018) yielded the unexposed donor's CD4+ T cells. Half the medium was exchanged for fresh IL-2 medium on days 3 and 7. Sequencing of the DNA from cultured CD4+ T cells was carried out with the Oncomine TCR Beta short-read assay. Each CDR3 protein is one row after TCRdb ran MiXCR on the PCR reads. The sample contains roughly 6,600 distinct CDR3 sequences, more than 45% of which appear only once. This sample stems from a study of vaccination and CD4 T cells after COVID-19. Study summary: Two of the convalescents were Hispanic, and the group consisted of six males and four females.

This TCR came from a human donor in good health. Material for sequencing was CD4+ T cells from blood, cultured in vitro.

This CDR3 is CSVQDHRVNTEAFF. CDR3 nucleotides: TGCAGTGTTCAGGACCACAGGGTGAACACTGAAGCTTTCTTT. The rearrangement joins TRBV20-1 to TRBJ1-1; a weak D match, TRBD1 (6 bases). V was shortened by 7 bases and J by 0 bases, with 15 bases between the two germline ends. This CDR3 spans 14 amino acids. Germline V gives CDR1 DFQATT, CDR2 SNEGSKA (reference sequence).